Presented here are 9 T cell receptor beta chains from one specimen sequenced in a study of OX40 agonist ivuxolimab in advanced cancers. The assay was immunoSEQ multiplex PCR, and TCRdb's table has in-frame clones only and misses some. The sample lists 90,000 to 100,000 clones; about 91% were seen once. Sample: CD4+ or CD8+ T cells sorted from blood, taken in a trial of the OX40 agonist ivuxolimab. These receptors came from an adult with an advanced solid tumor such as melanoma, head and neck, liver or kidney cancer.

This rearrangement joins TRBV29-1 to TRBJ2-2; TRBD2 matches 9 bases. The CDR3 contains 15 residues. Unmatched junction bases numbered 6, after V lost 4 bases and J lost 3 bases. The germline V gene has CDR1 SQVTM and CDR2 ANQGSEA. CDR3 DNA: TGCAGCGTTGTGTTAGCGGGAGCTCACACCGGGGAGCTGTTTTTT. As protein: CSVVLAGAHTGELFF.

CDR3 sequence reads: CASSVGQGLRTDTQYF. CDR3 coding DNA: TGTGCCAGCAGCGTCGGACAGGGGTTACGCACAGATACGCAGTATTTT. The rearrangement uses TRBV7-9 and TRBJ2-3, with 9 bases fitting TRBD1. The V gene's germline CDR1 is SEHNR and CDR2 FQNEAQ (reference sequence). The CDR3 spans 16 residues. Trimming cost V 5 bases and J 1 base; bases outside gene matches: 7. Full variable domain (outside the CDR3, taken from reference TRBV7-9 and TRBJ2-3): DTGVSQNPRHKITKRGQNVTFRCDPISEHNRLYWYRQTLGQGPEFLTYFQNEAQLEKSRLLSDRFSAERPKGSFSTLEIQRTEQGDSAMYLCASSVGQGLRTDTQYFGPGTRLTVL.

The chain combines TRBV19 with TRBJ1-5; 9 bases agree with TRBD1. V gave up 3 bases and J gave up 7 bases; unmatched junction bases: 13. The length of the CDR3 is 17 residues. Germline assignment: CDR1 LNHDA and CDR2 SQIVND (reference sequence). CDR3 amino acids: CASSIRAGTGFIQPQHF. CDR3 coding DNA: TGTGCCAGTAGTATTAGAGCGGGGACAGGGTTTATACAGCCCCAGCATTTT. Filled out from reference TRBV19 and TRBJ1-5, the complete variable domain reads DGGITQSPKYLFRKEGQNVTLSCEQNLNHDAMYWYRQDPGQGLRLIYYSQIVNDFQKGDIAEGYSVSREKKESFPLTVTSAQKNPTAFYLCASSIRAGTGFIQPQHFGDGTRLSIL.

The V call is TRBV10-3, the J call TRBJ2-1; no reliable D call. Germline V gene lookup returns CDR1 ENHRY and CDR2 SYGVKD. V was shortened by 3 bases and J by 5 bases, with 11 bases between the two germline ends. The length of the CDR3 is 14 residues. CDR3 sequence: CAISEPRKNNEQFF. CDR3 DNA: TGTGCCATCAGTGAACCCAGGAAAAACAATGAGCAGTTCTTC.

V gene TRBV5-3 combines with J gene TRBJ2-7; no firm D call. TRBV5-3 is sorted into the ORF group, with uncertain function. Trimming stripped 4 bases from V and 0 bases from J, with 11 bases between. There are 14 residues in the CDR3. The CDR3 DNA reads as TGTGCCAGAAGCCAAGGTTTCTGCTCCTACGAGCAGTACTTC. Its protein is CARSQGFCSYEQYF.

The genes are TRBV21-1 and TRBJ2-1; the table's D call of TRBD2 was not tested on the DNA. TRBV21-1 is a pseudogene segment. This CDR3 spans 16 amino acids. CDR3 coding DNA: TGTGCCAGCAGCAAACGGAGCGGGAGGTTCCACAATGAGCAGTTCTTC. Translation gives CASSKRSGRFHNEQFF.

The J gene is TRBJ1-1, the V gene TRBV19, with a possible D match to TRBD1 (6 bases). Trimming took 5 bases from V and 1 from J, leaving 14 bases between them. The CDR3 runs 15 residues. Germline V gene lookup returns CDR1 LNHDA and CDR2 SQIVND (reference sequence). The CDR3 coding sequence is TGTGCCAGTAGTCTCCCTTTGGGACAGAACACTGAAGCTTTCTTT. Encoded protein: CASSLPLGQNTEAFF.

This clone was counted only a few times. The chain joins TRBV5-6 to TRBJ2-2; 9 bases agree with TRBD2. Germline CDR1 is SGHDT and CDR2 is YYEEEE. The CDR3 runs to 15 residues. V lost 4 bases to trimming and J lost 4 bases; unmatched junction nucleotides: 5. The CDR3 DNA reads as TGTGCCAGCAGCCCGACTAGCGGCGGCACCGGGGAGCTGTTTTTT. Its translation is CASSPTSGGTGELFF.

CDR3 bases: TGTGCCAGCAGACCCGGGCGGGCTAGCGGGATAGATACGCAGTATTTT. It encodes CASRPGRASGIDTQYF. V gene TRBV27 combines with J gene TRBJ2-3; TRBD2 matches 9 bases. Trimming took 6 bases from V and 5 from J; bases not matched to a gene: 12. From germline, CDR1 is MNHEY and CDR2 SMNVEV (reference sequence). The CDR3 covers 16 residues.